Below are 19 T cell receptor beta chains sequenced from a single sample in a study of T cell responses to AZD1222 COVID-19 vaccine. TCRdb's table, derived via immunoSEQ multiplex PCR, lists solely in-frame clones and lacks some. Of around 100,000 clones in the sample, approximately 83% were seen once. The starting material was peripheral blood, obtained on day 0 of AZD1222 vaccination. Source of these receptors: an adult in good health.

The gene calls are TRBV7-9 and TRBJ2-5; 14 bases match TRBD2. Trimming took 5 bases from V and 5 from J; bases not matched to a gene: 4. This CDR3 comprises 15 residues. Germline V gives CDR1 SEHNR, CDR2 FQNEAQ (reference sequence). CDR3 sequence reads: CASSMGTSGSETQYF. DNA for the CDR3: TGTGCCAGCAGCATGGGGACTAGCGGGAGTGAGACCCAGTACTTC.

V gene TRBV4-1 combines with J gene TRBJ2-4; 7 nucleotides agree with TRBD1. The CDR3 spans 15 residues. Germline trimming cut 4 bases from V and 3 bases from J; bases unmatched to any gene: 6. CDR1 is MGHRA, CDR2 YSYEKL, per germline. CDR3 nucleotide sequence: TGCGCCAGCAGCCTCAACAGGGGTGGCAAAAACATTCAGTACTTC. It codes for CASSLNRGGKNIQYF.

This clone showed up just a few times. V is TRBV9 and J is TRBJ1-1; maybe TRBD1 (5 bases). This CDR3 spans 14 amino acids. The V end was cut by 4 bases, the J end by 5 bases, with 15 bases between. Germline V gives CDR1 SGDLS, CDR2 YYNGEE. The CDR3 here is CASSPLQGRTEAFF. The CDR3 region has the DNA TGTGCCAGCAGCCCTCTGCAGGGAAGGACTGAAGCTTTCTTT.

The chain recombines TRBV5-1 with TRBJ2-3, with a weak D call TRBD1 (6 bases). Per germline, CDR1 SGHRS and CDR2 YFSETQ. Trimming took 4 bases from V and 4 from J, leaving 16 bases between them. The CDR3 is 15 residues long. CDR3 coding DNA: TGCGCCAGCAGCCAAGGGGCAGGGGTGGCAGATACGCAGTATTTT. Its protein is CASSQGAGVADTQYF.

The count of this clone is one. The chain has TRBV7-3 and TRBJ2-1; TRBD1 matches at 8 bases. The CDR3 is 15 amino acids. Trimming cost V 5 bases and J 5 bases; bases outside gene matches: 8. CDR1 is SGHTA and CDR2 is FQGTGA in the germline V gene. The CDR3 reads CASSRTGSFNNEQFF. DNA for the CDR3: TGTGCCAGCAGCCGGACAGGGTCTTTCAACAATGAGCAGTTCTTC.

The chain links TRBV9 to TRBJ2-7, with 13 bases that match TRBD2. V was pared by 4 bases and J by 4 bases, with 8 bases of the junction left unmatched. The CDR3 loop spans 16 amino acids. Germline V CDR1 and CDR2: SGDLS, YYNGEE. CDR3 amino acids: CASSPGTSGTVYEQYF. The CDR3, as DNA: TGTGCCAGCAGCCCCGGGACTAGCGGGACTGTTTACGAGCAGTACTTC. Full variable domain (remainder filled in from reference TRBV9 and TRBJ2-7): DSGVTQTPKHLITATGQRVTLRCSPRSGDLSVYWYQQSLDQGLQFLIQYYNGEERAKGNILERFSAQQFPDLHSELNLSSLELGDSALYFCASSPGTSGTVYEQYFGPGTRLTVT.

This clone appeared once. The chain carries TRBV27 and TRBJ2-1; 10 nucleotides match TRBD2. Germline V gives CDR1 MNHEY, CDR2 SMNVEV (reference sequence). Trimming cost V 6 bases and J 2 bases; bases outside gene matches: 4. The length of the CDR3 is 15 residues. The CDR3 spells CASRPSGSPYNEQFF. CDR3 sequence (DNA): TGTGCCAGCAGACCTAGCGGGAGTCCCTACAATGAGCAGTTCTTC.

V is TRBV2 and J is TRBJ2-2; D may match TRBD1 or TRBD2 (5 bases each). The V gene lost 6 bases and the J gene lost 2 bases, with 13 bases spanning the gap. Germline CDR1 and CDR2: SNHLY and FYNNEI. CDR3 length: 15 residues. The CDR3 region is CASRSGRDNTGELFF. In nucleotides, the CDR3 is TGTGCCAGCAGATCAGGCAGGGACAACACCGGGGAGCTGTTTTTT. Supplemented by reference TRBV2 and TRBJ2-2, the full variable domain reads EPEVTQTPSHQVTQMGQEVILRCVPISNHLYFYWYRQILGQKVEFLVSFYNNEISEKSEIFDDQFSVERPDGSNFTLKIRSTKLEDSAMYFCASRSGRDNTGELFFGEGSRLTVL.

J is TRBJ1-1 and V is TRBV19; 7 nucleotides agree with TRBD1. CDR3 length: 14 amino acids. Germline loops: CDR1 LNHDA, CDR2 SQIVND (reference sequence). Trimming removed 7 bases from V and 2 bases from J; junction bases left unmatched: 7. The CDR3 DNA follows: TGTGCCAGTATGGTGGACAGGCAAAACACTGAAGCTTTCTTT. Its translation is CASMVDRQNTEAFF.

This chain connects TRBV15 to TRBJ1-4; no clear D. V was clipped by 0 bases and J by 5 bases, with 13 bases between them. The length of the CDR3 is 16 residues. CDR1 LNHNV and CDR2 YYDKDF come from the germline V gene (reference sequence). This CDR3 is CATSRDRLAVNEKLFF. CDR3 nucleotides: TGTGCCACCAGCAGAGATCGCCTAGCAGTAAATGAAAAACTGTTTTTT.

On this clone: Other DNA sequences in this specimen translate into the identical CDR3. This chain uses TRBV9 with TRBJ1-1, with unresolved D. With 0 bases removed from V and 1 base from J, the gap between germline ends came to 4 bases. This CDR3 contains 13 residues. The V gene's germline CDR1 is SGDLS and CDR2 YYNGEE. For the CDR3, the DNA is TGTGCCAGCAGCGTAGAGGGGAACACTGAAGCTTTCTTT. Encoded protein: CASSVEGNTEAFF.

CDR3 in amino acids: CASSSHGQGRMNSPLHF. The DNA of the CDR3 is TGTGCCAGCAGCTCTCACGGACAGGGTCGAATGAATTCACCCCTCCACTTT. This chain uses TRBV6-2 or TRBV6-3 with TRBJ1-6, with 8 bases lining up with TRBD1. The CDR3 length is 17 residues. V trimming: 6 bases; J trimming: 7 bases; junction bases outside the gene matches: 14. CDR1 is MNHEY, CDR2 SVGEGT, per germline.

V and J are TRBV7-9 and TRBJ2-5; D is undetermined. This CDR3 comprises 14 residues. V dropped 2 bases and J dropped 2 bases, with 9 bases sitting between them. Germline assignment: CDR1 SEHNR and CDR2 FQNEAQ (reference sequence). CDR3 amino acids: CASSLLGHQETQYF. The DNA of the CDR3 is TGTGCCAGCAGCTTACTAGGGCATCAAGAGACCCAGTACTTC.

The V and J genes are TRBV6-5 and TRBJ1-5; 7 nucleotides line up with TRBD1. The trim removed 6 bases at V and 9 bases at J, leaving 11 bases unmatched. Germline V gene sequence: CDR1 MNHEY, CDR2 SVGAGI. The CDR3 has 14 residues. The CDR3 sequence: CASRLEDRFGPQHF. CDR3 DNA sequence: TGTGCCAGCAGGCTCGAGGACAGGTTCGGGCCCCAGCATTTT.

This sequence joins TRBV9 and TRBJ2-2; 7 bases line up with TRBD2. The CDR3 extends over 15 amino acids. With V trimmed by 0 bases and J by 2 bases, 1 base remained unmatched. Germline values: CDR1 SGDLS, CDR2 YYNGEE. CDR3 amino acids: CASSVVGLNTGELFF. Here the CDR3 DNA reads TGTGCCAGCAGCGTAGTGGGACTAAACACCGGGGAGCTGTTTTTT.

The J gene is TRBJ2-1, the V gene TRBV20-1, with D tentatively TRBD1 (6 bases). V was cut by 6 bases and J by 6 bases, with 9 bases left in between. The CDR3 spans 11 residues. Germline V lookup: CDR1 DFQATT, CDR2 SNEGSKA (reference sequence). The CDR3 DNA reads TGCAGTGCACAAGGGGGCAATGAGCAGTTCTTC. This encodes CSAQGGNEQFF.

The chain is built from TRBV30 and TRBJ1-5; 7 bases match TRBD1. The CDR3 totals 12 residues. The germline V gene has CDR1 GTSNPN and CDR2 SVGIG (reference sequence). J was trimmed by 7 bases and V by 3 bases; bases with no gene match: 3. CDR3 nucleotide sequence: TGTGCCTGGAGACAGGGGACGCAGCCCCAGCATTTT. This translates into CAWRQGTQPQHF. Full variable domain (remainder filled in from reference TRBV30 and TRBJ1-5): SQTIHQWPATLVQPVGSPLSLECTVEGTSNPNLYWYRQAAGRGLQLLFYSVGIGQISSEVPQNLSASRPQDRQFILSSKKLLLSDSGFYLCAWRQGTQPQHFGDGTRLSIL.

This chain joins TRBV11-2 and TRBJ1-3; TRBD1 is a possible D gene (6 bases). Germline assignment: CDR1 SGHAT and CDR2 FQNNGV. V dropped 3 bases and J dropped 8 bases, with 17 bases sitting between them. The CDR3 has 15 residues. CDR3 residues: CASSFSGGAEYTIYF. The DNA of the CDR3 is TGTGCCAGCAGCTTCTCGGGGGGCGCGGAATACACCATATATTTT.

The rearrangement links TRBV27 to TRBJ1-2, with D unresolved. CDR3 length: 14 residues. V lost 0 bases and J 7 bases, leaving 12 bases between the germline ends. In germline, CDR1 is MNHEY, CDR2 SMNVEV (reference sequence). The CDR3 region is CASSLSPIPGGYTF. The CDR3 DNA reads as TGTGCCAGCAGTTTATCCCCGATACCGGGTGGCTACACCTTC.